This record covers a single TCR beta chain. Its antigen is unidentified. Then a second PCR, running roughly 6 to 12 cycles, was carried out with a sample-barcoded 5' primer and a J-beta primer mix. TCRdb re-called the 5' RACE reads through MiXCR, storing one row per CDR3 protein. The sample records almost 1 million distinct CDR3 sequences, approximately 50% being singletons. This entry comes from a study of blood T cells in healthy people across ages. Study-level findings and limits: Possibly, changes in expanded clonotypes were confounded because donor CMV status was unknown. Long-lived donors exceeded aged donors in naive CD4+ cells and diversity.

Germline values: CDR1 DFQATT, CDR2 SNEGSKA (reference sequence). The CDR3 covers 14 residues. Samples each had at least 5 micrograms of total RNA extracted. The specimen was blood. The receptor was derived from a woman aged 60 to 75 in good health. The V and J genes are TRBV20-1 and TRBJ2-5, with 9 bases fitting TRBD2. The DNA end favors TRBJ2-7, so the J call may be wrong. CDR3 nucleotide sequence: TGCAGTGTCGAGCGTCCCGGGACTAGCAACGAGCAGTACTTC. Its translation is CSVERPGTSNEQYF.